The rows below give T cell receptor beta chains drawn from one sample of a study of control samples from healthy donors and cancer patients. TCRdb's table, derived via immunoSEQ multiplex PCR, lists solely in-frame clones and lacks some. The sample includes approximately 100,000 clones, roughly 92% seen only once; the top ten take approximately 3%. Sequencing was performed on blood. These receptors were taken from a human donor in good health. The donor label of this sample is uncertain. Both conserved end residues are part of each CDR3. The order of the fields is CDR3 DNA, CDR3 protein, clone size, D gene, V gene, J gene. A D gene is named only where the DNA matches it firmly. Size tells how often a clone was seen (once, few, many) or the class of an expanded clone, and some rows leave it out.

cdr3_nt: TGTGCCAGCAGCCTACACCAACCTCAGCACCCGGCCTTC
cdr3_aa: CASSLHQPQHPAF
clone_size: .
d_call: .
v_call: TRBV12-3/TRBV12-4
j_call: TRBJ1-2

cdr3_nt: TGTGCCTGGAGTGTGCCGAACGGAAACACCATATATTTT
cdr3_aa: CAWSVPNGNTIYF
clone_size: few
d_call: .
v_call: TRBV30
j_call: TRBJ1-3

cdr3_nt: TGTGCCACCAGCAGGTGGCGGAAGGAGACCCAGTACTTC
cdr3_aa: CATSRWRKETQYF
clone_size: .
d_call: .
v_call: TRBV15
j_call: TRBJ2-5

cdr3_nt: TGTGCCAGCAGCTTTAAGGGGGCCGGGGAGCTGTTTTTT
cdr3_aa: CASSFKGAGELFF
clone_size: .
d_call: .
v_call: TRBV5-4
j_call: TRBJ2-2

cdr3_nt: TGTGCCAGCAGCTTAGGACTCTACAGTAGTCTAAGGGGTTTGGAGACCCAGTACTTC
cdr3_aa: CASSLGLYSSLRGLETQYF
clone_size: .
d_call: .
v_call: TRBV7-2
j_call: TRBJ2-5

cdr3_nt: TGTGCCAGCAGCTTAAGCAGTAACTACAATGAGCAGTTCTTC
cdr3_aa: CASSLSSNYNEQFF
clone_size: .
d_call: .
v_call: TRBV7-9
j_call: TRBJ2-1

cdr3_nt: TGTGCCAGCAGTTCTTCCGGGACAGGGAGTTACGAGCAGTACTTC
cdr3_aa: CASSSSGTGSYEQYF
clone_size: once
d_call: TRBD1
v_call: TRBV28
j_call: TRBJ2-7

cdr3_nt: TGTGCCACCACTCCGGGACGGGAAATTACCGGGGAGCTGTTTTTT
cdr3_aa: CATTPGREITGELFF
clone_size: .
d_call: .
v_call: TRBV3-1/TRBV3-2
j_call: TRBJ2-2

cdr3_nt: TGCGCCAGCAGCGAAGCCCCCGGACAAGAGACCCAGTACTTC
cdr3_aa: CASSEAPGQETQYF
clone_size: .
d_call: .
v_call: TRBV5-1
j_call: TRBJ2-5

cdr3_nt: TGTGCCAGCAGCCTGGTTGGGGAAGAGACCCAGTACTTC
cdr3_aa: CASSLVGEETQYF
clone_size: .
d_call: .
v_call: TRBV27
j_call: TRBJ2-5

cdr3_nt: TGTGCCAGCAGTGAACTACAGCCAAACGTAAACACCATATATTTT
cdr3_aa: CASSELQPNVNTIYF
clone_size: .
d_call: .
v_call: TRBV2
j_call: TRBJ1-3

cdr3_nt: TGCGCCAGCAGCTCAGGACAGGGGGTCGCTTCTGGCTACACCTTC
cdr3_aa: CASSSGQGVASGYTF
clone_size: .
d_call: TRBD1
v_call: TRBV5-1
j_call: TRBJ1-2

cdr3_nt: TGTGCCAGCTCACCAGAAGGGACAGGGGTTCGCAATGAGCAGTTCTTC
cdr3_aa: CASSPEGTGVRNEQFF
clone_size: .
d_call: TRBD1
v_call: TRBV18
j_call: TRBJ2-1

cdr3_nt: TGTGCCAGCAGCTTGGTCGCCAGGGGCGGAACTGAAGCTTTCTTT
cdr3_aa: CASSLVARGGTEAFF
clone_size: .
d_call: .
v_call: TRBV5-6
j_call: TRBJ1-1

cdr3_nt: TGTGCCAGCAGTTTAAACAGGGGATCCTACGAGCAGTACTTC
cdr3_aa: CASSLNRGSYEQYF
clone_size: .
d_call: TRBD1
v_call: TRBV28
j_call: TRBJ2-7

cdr3_nt: TGTGCCAGCAGCTTAGAGGGGGGGAATGAGCAGTTCTTC
cdr3_aa: CASSLEGGNEQFF
clone_size: .
d_call: TRBD2
v_call: TRBV11-3
j_call: TRBJ2-1

cdr3_nt: TGTGCCAGCAGTGAAGGGCAGAACTATAATTCACCCCTCCACTTT
cdr3_aa: CASSEGQNYNSPLHF
clone_size: .
d_call: .
v_call: TRBV2
j_call: TRBJ1-6

cdr3_nt: TGTGCCACCAGAGGAGGGGGGCTTGATGAGCAGTTCTTC
cdr3_aa: CATRGGGLDEQFF
clone_size: .
d_call: .
v_call: TRBV24-1
j_call: TRBJ2-1

cdr3_nt: TGTGCCAGTAGTATACGGCAGCAGCGATATGAGCAGTTCTTC
cdr3_aa: CASSIRQQRYEQFF
clone_size: .
d_call: .
v_call: TRBV19
j_call: TRBJ2-1

cdr3_nt: TGTGCTAGCAGCTTAGATTTACGGGGAGTGGTGAACACTGAAGCTTTCTTT
cdr3_aa: CASSLDLRGVVNTEAFF
clone_size: .
d_call: .
v_call: TRBV7-7
j_call: TRBJ1-1

cdr3_nt: TGTGCCAGTAGACCCGGGAGCGGGGACCGGAGCTATGGCTACACCTTC
cdr3_aa: CASRPGSGDRSYGYTF
clone_size: .
d_call: .
v_call: TRBV19
j_call: TRBJ1-2

cdr3_nt: TGTGCCAGCAGCTTAACAGGACGGGAGATGAACACTGAAGCTTTCTTT
cdr3_aa: CASSLTGREMNTEAFF
clone_size: .
d_call: .
v_call: TRBV7-6
j_call: TRBJ1-1

cdr3_nt: TGTGCCAGCAGCCCCGGGACGCTAAACACTGAAGCTTTCTTT
cdr3_aa: CASSPGTLNTEAFF
clone_size: .
d_call: .
v_call: TRBV7-3
j_call: TRBJ1-1

cdr3_nt: TGTGCCAGCAGCGTAGCCGGGACAGGGGTAAACCTTCAAGAGACCCAGTACTTC
cdr3_aa: CASSVAGTGVNLQETQYF
clone_size: .
d_call: TRBD1
v_call: TRBV9
j_call: TRBJ2-5

cdr3_nt: TGTGCCAGTAGTATAGGACAGGGAAGCAATCAGCCCCAGCATTTT
cdr3_aa: CASSIGQGSNQPQHF
clone_size: .
d_call: TRBD1
v_call: TRBV19
j_call: TRBJ1-5

cdr3_nt: TGTGCCAGTACGGACATGAACACTGAAGCTTTCTTT
cdr3_aa: CASTDMNTEAFF
clone_size: .
d_call: .
v_call: TRBV19
j_call: TRBJ1-1

cdr3_nt: TGTGCCATCAGCTCCGGACAGGGTAACACCGGGGAGCTGTTTTTT
cdr3_aa: CAISSGQGNTGELFF
clone_size: .
d_call: TRBD1
v_call: TRBV10-3
j_call: TRBJ2-2

cdr3_nt: TGTGCCACCAGCAGAGAACGGACCGGGGAGCTGTTTTTT
cdr3_aa: CATSRERTGELFF
clone_size: .
d_call: .
v_call: TRBV15
j_call: TRBJ2-2

cdr3_nt: TGTGCCAGCAGTTTCCAGGTGAACACTGAAGCTTTCTTT
cdr3_aa: CASSFQVNTEAFF
clone_size: .
d_call: .
v_call: TRBV27
j_call: TRBJ1-1

cdr3_nt: TGCGCCAGCAGTGCAAGGGGATTCGAGTACCAAGAGACCCAGTACTTC
cdr3_aa: CASSARGFEYQETQYF
clone_size: once
d_call: .
v_call: TRBV10-2
j_call: TRBJ2-5

cdr3_nt: TGTGCCAGCAGTGAAGTGGGGCAGGCGCTGAACACTGAAGCTTTCTTT
cdr3_aa: CASSEVGQALNTEAFF
clone_size: .
d_call: .
v_call: TRBV6-1
j_call: TRBJ1-1

cdr3_nt: TGCGCCAGCAGCTTCGATCTGGGGGCAACTAATGAAAAACTGTTTTTT
cdr3_aa: CASSFDLGATNEKLFF
clone_size: .
d_call: .
v_call: TRBV5-1
j_call: TRBJ1-4

cdr3_nt: TGTGCCAGCAGCCAAACAGGGTCTGGAAACACCATATATTTT
cdr3_aa: CASSQTGSGNTIYF
clone_size: .
d_call: .
v_call: TRBV6-6
j_call: TRBJ1-3

cdr3_nt: TGTGCCAGCAGCTCACGGGACAGGGCGATGGGTGGTGGCTACACCTTC
cdr3_aa: CASSSRDRAMGGGYTF
clone_size: .
d_call: TRBD1
v_call: TRBV7-2
j_call: TRBJ1-2

cdr3_nt: TGTGCCAGCAGCTTAGGGACTAGCGGGGGACGAAGCACCGGGGAGCTGTTTTTT
cdr3_aa: CASSLGTSGGRSTGELFF
clone_size: .
d_call: TRBD2
v_call: TRBV5-4
j_call: TRBJ2-2

cdr3_nt: TGTGCTAGTGGTTCTCGTCCGCTACAAGAGACCCAGTACTTC
cdr3_aa: CASGSRPLQETQYF
clone_size: many
d_call: .
v_call: TRBV12-5
j_call: TRBJ2-5

cdr3_nt: TGCGCCAGCAGCTTGGCCCGGGCGGGTGTGGAGACCCAGTACTTC
cdr3_aa: CASSLARAGVETQYF
clone_size: .
d_call: .
v_call: TRBV5-1
j_call: TRBJ2-5

cdr3_nt: TGTGCCAGCAGTGAAAGGGGAGACTATGGCTACACCTTC
cdr3_aa: CASSERGDYGYTF
clone_size: .
d_call: .
v_call: TRBV6-1
j_call: TRBJ1-2